This T cell receptor beta chain stems from a study of beta chain features in type 1 diabetes. Whole-study findings and limits: Type 1 diabetes patients showed a moderate but significant shortening of TCRB CDR3s in all four CD4+ subsets. Patients showed naive, central memory and Treg TCRB repertoires that appeared more similar than those of healthy donors.

Expressed TCRB transcripts were sequenced because the entire RNA isolate underwent reverse transcription. Only in-frame clones appear in the TCRdb table, and some are missing; sequencing was by immunoSEQ multiplex PCR. The table has 400,000 or so clones, around 9.6% seen once. A few counts support this clone. The antigen remains undetermined. The V segment lost 6 bases and the J segment 5 bases; nucleotides outside the gene matches: 13. The length of the CDR3 is 16 residues. CDR1 and CDR2 (germline): SGHNT, YYREEE (reference sequence). This receptor was identified in a man aged 25-45 years with type 1 diabetes. Sequences were obtained from central memory CD4+ T cells from blood. J is TRBJ2-2 and V is TRBV5-4; 7 nucleotides line up with TRBD2. As DNA, the CDR3 is TGTGCCAGCACCCGCTCTGGGGAGGGCCGTACCGGGGAGCTGTTTTTT. It yields the protein CASTRSGEGRTGELFF.